Listed here are 3 T cell receptor beta chains from one sample, sequenced in a study of T cell repertoires in cytomegalovirus infection. TCRdb reprocessed the reads with MiXCR, giving one entry per CDR3 protein. The table lists 450,000 to 650,000 distinct CDR3 sequences, around 27% of them singletons, with roughly 13% in the top ten. Sample: PBMCs. These receptors were obtained from a human donor in good health (CMV status not recorded). Some clones in this sample may be carry-over from other donors' samples.

The chain uses TRBV6-2 or TRBV6-3 and TRBJ1-1; a weak D match, TRBD1 (6 bases). V lost 6 bases and J 4 bases, leaving 18 bases between the germline ends. Per the germline V gene, CDR1 is MNHEY and CDR2 is SVGEGT. CDR3 length: 15 residues. The CDR3 coding sequence is TGTGCCAGCAGCCTCGGGCGACAGGCAGGCACTGAAGCTTTCTTT. It encodes CASSLGRQAGTEAFF.

This chain joins TRBV6-2 or TRBV6-3 and TRBJ2-7; 11 positions match TRBD2. CDR3 length equals 14 residues. Germline V CDR1 and CDR2: MNHEY, SVGEGT. Losses at the gene ends were 4 bases for V and 3 bases for J; bases not matched to a gene: 2. The CDR3 sequence: CASSLTSGDYEQYV. The CDR3 DNA follows: TGTGCCAGCAGTTTGACTAGCGGGGACTACGAGCAGTACGTC.

The sample holds one count of this clonotype. The chain recombines TRBV29-1 with TRBJ1-1; D gene uncertain. Per germline, CDR1 SQVTM and CDR2 ANQGSEA. CDR3 length: 12 amino acids. V lost 2 bases and J 1 base, leaving 5 bases between the germline ends. The CDR3 nucleotides are TGCAGCGTTGAAAAGCGGAACACTGAAGCTTTCTTT. Translated: CSVEKRNTEAFF.